The 30 T cell receptor beta chains reported below all come from one sample, sequenced in a study of blood T cell repertoires in COVID-19. Repertoires were generated with immunoSEQ multiplex PCR, while TCRdb's copy carries only in-frame clones and drops some. The table lists approximately 450,000 clones, roughly nine tenths of them singletons, with 0.95% to 1.3% in the top ten. Sequenced: PBMCs or T cells enriched from blood (not recorded which). The receptors here all came from a man in his thirties or forties who had recovered from COVID-19.

V gene TRBV13 combines with J gene TRBJ2-7; weak D call: TRBD1 (6 bases). CDR3 size: 15 residues. The V end was cut by 6 bases, the J end by 2 bases, with 17 bases between. Germline V CDR1 and CDR2: PRHDT, FYEKMQ (reference sequence). For the CDR3, the DNA is TGTGCCAGCAGTCTAGGGGGTTTGATACCCTACGAGCAGTACTTC. Translating it yields CASSLGGLIPYEQYF. Full variable domain (rest looked up from reference TRBV13 and TRBJ2-7): AAGVIQSPRHLIKEKRETATLKCYPIPRHDTVYWYQQGPGQDPQFLISFYEKMQSDKGSIPDRFSAQQFSDYHSELNMSSLELGDSALYFCASSLGGLIPYEQYFGPGTRLTVT.

On this clone: In the same sample, other DNA sequences code for this CDR3. This chain uses TRBV5-1 with TRBJ1-2; D possibly corresponds to TRBD1 (6 bases). Germline CDR1 and CDR2: SGHRS and YFSETQ. V was clipped by 0 bases and J by 2 bases, with 8 bases between them. The CDR3 sequence is 14 residues long. CDR3 nucleotides: TGCGCCAGCAGCTTGGGGCAGGGGAACTATGGCTACACCTTC. It yields the protein CASSLGQGNYGYTF.

This clone was detected only a few times. The chain has TRBV19 and TRBJ2-3, with TRBD1 matching over 7 bases. V gave up 5 bases and J gave up 6 bases; unmatched junction bases: 11. The germline CDR1 and CDR2 sequences are LNHDA and SQIVND (reference sequence). This CDR3 has 15 amino acids. The chain's CDR3 is CASSADRVGQDTQYF. For the CDR3, the DNA is TGTGCCAGTAGTGCCGACAGGGTAGGACAGGATACGCAGTATTTT.

The rearrangement links TRBV18 to TRBJ2-2, with 8 nucleotides matching TRBD1. The V and J ends lost 3 bases and 0 bases, in that order; junction bases with no gene match: 6. The CDR3 sequence is 17 residues long. Germline CDR1 reads KGHSH; CDR2 reads LQKENI. In DNA form, the CDR3 reads TGTGCCAGCTCACCTACCCCAGGGGGCCCGAACACCGGGGAGCTGTTTTTT. This translates into CASSPTPGGPNTGELFF.

A few counts support this clone. The gene calls are TRBV5-5 and TRBJ2-3; 7 bases line up with TRBD2. The V and J ends lost 5 bases and 5 bases, in that order; junction bases with no gene match: 11. CDR1 and CDR2 from the germline V gene are SGHKS and YYEKEE (reference sequence). The CDR3 extends over 15 amino acids. CDR3: CASRPWGGMGDTQYF. The CDR3 DNA follows: TGTGCCAGCAGACCCTGGGGGGGGATGGGAGATACGCAGTATTTT.

This sequence joins TRBV11-2 and TRBJ2-7; a weak D match, TRBD2 (6 bases). The germline V gene encodes CDR1 SGHAT and CDR2 FQNNGV. Trimming cost V 9 bases and J 4 bases, with 31 bases left between them. This CDR3 contains 18 residues. The CDR3 loop reads CASSSSMGGSSRSYEQYF. In DNA, the CDR3 is TGTGCCAGTTCCTCGTCTATGGGGGGATCCTCTCGATCGTACGAGCAGTACTTC.

The count of this clone is one. The chain is built from TRBV5-1 and TRBJ1-5; 7 nucleotides align to TRBD1. V was clipped by 4 bases and J by 5 bases; unmatched bases: 3. The CDR3 covers 13 residues. Germline CDR1 is SGHRS and CDR2 is YFSETQ. The CDR3 is CASSPTGDQPQHF. Here the CDR3 DNA reads TGCGCCAGCAGCCCTACAGGGGATCAGCCCCAGCATTTT. Based on the CDR3 plus reference TRBV5-1 and TRBJ1-5, the full variable domain is KAGVTQTPRYLIKTRGQQVTLSCSPISGHRSVSWYQQTPGQGLQFLFEYFSETQRNKGNFPGRFSGRQFSNSRSEMNVSTLELGDSALYLCASSPTGDQPQHFGDGTRLSIL.

V is TRBV7-6 and J is TRBJ2-1, with D uncertain. The V gene's germline CDR1 is SGHVS and CDR2 FNYEAQ. CDR3 length: 13 amino acids. V lost 5 bases to trimming and J lost 8 bases, with 13 bases between them. The DNA for the CDR3 is TGTGCCAGCAGCCTCCTAACGTCTGATGAGCAGTTCTTC. Its protein is CASSLLTSDEQFF.

The chain carries TRBV20-1 and TRBJ1-2; perhaps TRBD1 as D (6 bases). This CDR3 region has 11 residues. Trimming took off 1 base at V and 9 bases at J, with 9 bases between the two ends. Per the germline V gene, CDR1 is DFQATT and CDR2 is SNEGSKA (reference sequence). CDR3 loop: CSARGQGSYTF. CDR3 in DNA: TGCAGTGCTAGAGGTCAGGGGAGCTACACCTTC.

The chain couples TRBV10-1 to TRBJ1-1; D is uncertain. The V end was cut by 4 bases, the J end by 0 bases, with 6 bases between. The germline V gene encodes CDR1 WNHNN and CDR2 SYGVQD (reference sequence). This CDR3 is built from 13 residues. This CDR3 is CASSGQLNTEAFF. CDR3 DNA sequence: TGCGCCAGCAGTGGGCAGTTGAACACTGAAGCTTTCTTT.

V usage is TRBV5-1 and J usage is TRBJ2-1, with D possibly matching TRBD2 (6 bases). V was shortened by 7 bases and J by 3 bases, with 14 bases between the two germline ends. This CDR3 contains 14 residues. Per germline, CDR1 SGHRS and CDR2 YFSETQ. The CDR3 sequence: CASSRGIDYNEQFF. As DNA, the CDR3 is TGCGCCAGCTCGCGGGGAATTGACTACAATGAGCAGTTCTTC. Looking up the rest from reference TRBV5-1 and TRBJ2-1 gives the full variable domain: KAGVTQTPRYLIKTRGQQVTLSCSPISGHRSVSWYQQTPGQGLQFLFEYFSETQRNKGNFPGRFSGRQFSNSRSEMNVSTLELGDSALYLCASSRGIDYNEQFFGPGTRLTVL.

The chain is built from TRBV6-5 and TRBJ2-7, with 11 bases aligning to TRBD2. Germline values: CDR1 MNHEY, CDR2 SVGAGI. Unmatched junction bases numbered 6, after V lost 5 bases and J lost 3 bases. The CDR3 totals 15 residues. This CDR3 reads CASSLTGTSGYEQYF. The CDR3 nucleotides read TGTGCCAGCAGTCTAACCGGGACTAGCGGCTACGAGCAGTACTTC.

The chain uses TRBV7-3 and TRBJ2-7; 7 nucleotides align to TRBD1. This CDR3 region has 15 residues. The ends lost 5 bases at V and 4 bases at J; junction bases unmatched: 11. In germline, CDR1 is SGHTA, CDR2 FQGTGA. In nucleotides, the CDR3 is TGTGCCAGCAGCCAAAACCCCGGGACAGCATACGAGCAGTACTTC. It translates to CASSQNPGTAYEQYF.

V is TRBV7-3 and J is TRBJ2-3; TRBD2 might be the D (6 bases). Germline assignment: CDR1 SGHTA and CDR2 FQGTGA. V lost 5 bases and J lost 5, with 11 bases in between. CDR3 length: 13 residues. The CDR3 coding sequence is TGTGCCAGCAGCGCCCTGGGGGGAGATACGCAGTATTTT. Its translation is CASSALGGDTQYF.

This chain links TRBV9 with TRBJ2-1; D is unclear. Germline V CDR1 and CDR2: SGDLS, YYNGEE. The CDR3 length is 17 residues. Trimming cost V 4 bases and J 5 bases, with 22 bases left between them. CDR3 residues: CASSPRARDSLDNEQFF. The DNA of the CDR3 is TGTGCCAGCAGCCCACGCGCCCGAGACTCGTTGGACAATGAGCAGTTCTTC.

The CDR3 DNA reads TGCAGCGTTGTCGGGGGCCGTCTAGCGGGAATAGAGACCCAGTACTTC. It encodes CSVVGGRLAGIETQYF. The genes are TRBV29-1 and TRBJ2-5; 9 bases agree with TRBD2. The CDR3 is made up of 16 amino acids. Germline V gene data show CDR1 as SQVTM and CDR2 as ANQGSEA. Unmatched junction bases numbered 13, after V lost 4 bases and J lost 4 bases.

The chain joins TRBV24-1 to TRBJ2-2; 10 bases are a match to TRBD1. The CDR3 contains 16 residues. J was trimmed by 5 bases and V by 7 bases; bases with no gene match: 9. The germline V gene encodes CDR1 KGHDR and CDR2 SFDVKD. CDR3 sequence: CATSSETGGPTGELFF. Here the CDR3 DNA reads TGTGCCACCAGCTCAGAGACAGGGGGCCCTACCGGGGAGCTGTTTTTT.

This clone was detected once. V and J are TRBV2 and TRBJ1-3; D ambiguous. V was clipped by 6 bases and J by 3 bases, with 9 bases between them. CDR1 is SNHLY and CDR2 is FYNNEI in the germline V gene. This CDR3 is 13 amino acids long. The CDR3 DNA reads as TGTGCCAGCAGGGCTCGGGGTGGAAACACCATATATTTT. Translated, it gives CASRARGGNTIYF.

This clone was observed once. V gene TRBV5-1 combines with J gene TRBJ2-7; maybe TRBD1 (6 bases). V was pared by 2 bases and J by 4 bases, with 16 bases between. The germline CDR1 and CDR2 sequences are SGHRS and YFSETQ. The CDR3 loop spans 15 amino acids. The chain's CDR3 is CASSFSRGSGYEQYF. DNA of the CDR3: TGCGCCAGCAGCTTCAGCAGGGGATCTGGATACGAGCAGTACTTC.

This chain joins TRBV18 and TRBJ1-2; TRBD1 might be the D (6 bases). CDR3 length equals 15 residues. Trimming stripped 1 base from V and 6 bases from J, with 15 bases between. In germline, CDR1 is KGHSH, CDR2 LQKENI. Here the CDR3 DNA reads TGTGCCAGCTCACCACAGGGACATTCCTGGGATGGCTACACCTTC. The encoded protein is CASSPQGHSWDGYTF.

This rearrangement joins TRBV24-1 to TRBJ2-2; 7 bases agree with TRBD2. The germline gives CDR1 KGHDR, CDR2 SFDVKD. The CDR3 length is 17 residues. With 4 bases clipped from V and 2 bases from J, the junction kept 9 bases outside the gene matches. The CDR3 sequence is CATSDTTAGINTGELFF. The DNA of the CDR3 is TGTGCCACCAGTGACACTACAGCGGGAATAAACACCGGGGAGCTGTTTTTT.

The genes are TRBV4-1 and TRBJ1-1, with D unclear. The V end was cut by 0 bases, the J end by 1 base, with 12 bases between. In germline, CDR1 is MGHRA, CDR2 YSYEKL. The CDR3 sequence is 16 residues long. This chain's CDR3 is CASSQEPVTGNTEAFF. CDR3 in DNA: TGCGCCAGCAGCCAAGAGCCAGTGACGGGGAACACTGAAGCTTTCTTT.

The rearrangement uses TRBV11-1 and TRBJ1-2; no firm D call. In germline, CDR1 is SGHAT, CDR2 FQDESV (reference sequence). CDR3 size: 15 residues. Trimming took off 2 bases at V and 6 bases at J, with 16 bases between the two ends. The CDR3 sequence is CASSLRREAGDGYTF. The DNA of the CDR3 is TGTGCCAGCAGCTTAAGGAGGGAGGCAGGAGATGGCTACACCTTC.

The V gene is TRBV7-6, the J gene TRBJ1-2; TRBD1 matches at 7 bases. J was trimmed by 2 bases and V by 4 bases; bases with no gene match: 4. This CDR3 comprises 14 residues. Germline lookup yields CDR1 SGHVS and CDR2 FNYEAQ. The chain's CDR3 is CASSSETGNYGYTF. DNA of the CDR3: TGTGCCAGCAGCTCCGAGACAGGGAACTATGGCTACACCTTC.

This clone was seen just once. This chain links TRBV10-3 with TRBJ2-5; TRBD2 might be the D (5 bases). Germline V gene lookup returns CDR1 ENHRY and CDR2 SYGVKD. The CDR3 contains 13 residues. V was shortened by 6 bases and J by 5 bases, with 13 bases between the two germline ends. CDR3 amino acids: CAIRDSEVETQYF. The CDR3 DNA follows: TGTGCCATCAGGGACTCGGAGGTCGAGACCCAGTACTTC.

The V and J genes are TRBV7-3 and TRBJ2-7; TRBD1 matches 7 bases. This CDR3 comprises 15 residues. With V trimmed by 5 bases and J by 3 bases, 10 bases remained unmatched. The germline CDR1 and CDR2 sequences are SGHTA and FQGTGA. CDR3 nucleotide sequence: TGTGCCAGCAGCCCCCAGACAGGGTTCCTCTACGAGCAGTACTTC. Protein: CASSPQTGFLYEQYF.

The V and J genes are TRBV19 and TRBJ2-2; a weak D match, TRBD2 (5 bases). Trimming took 4 bases from V and 1 from J, leaving 19 bases between them. Germline CDR1 LNHDA, CDR2 SQIVND (reference sequence). This CDR3 is built from 18 residues. The CDR3 protein is CASSTRLRGSRNTGELFF. CDR3 DNA: TGTGCCAGTAGTACCCGCCTACGGGGAAGTAGGAACACCGGGGAGCTGTTTTTT.

V and J are TRBV20-1 and TRBJ1-2, with D tentatively TRBD1 (6 bases). V was pared by 4 bases and J by 7 bases, with 10 bases between. Germline-derived CDR1 and CDR2 are DFQATT and SNEGSKA (reference sequence). This CDR3 region has 11 residues. CDR3 region: CSATGERGYTF. For the CDR3, the DNA is TGCAGTGCTACAGGGGAACGTGGCTACACCTTC.

The chain recombines TRBV5-5 with TRBJ2-7; unclear D gene. Germline CDR1 reads SGHKS; CDR2 reads YYEKEE (reference sequence). This CDR3 spans 14 amino acids. Trimming took 0 bases from V and 3 from J, leaving 10 bases between them. The CDR3 coding sequence is TGTGCCAGCAGCTTGGCCACAGTCAGCTACGAGCAGTACTTC. Translating gives CASSLATVSYEQYF.

This chain joins TRBV30 and TRBJ2-7, with 10 bases lining up with TRBD2. The CDR3 length is 14 residues. The V and J ends lost 4 bases and 2 bases, in that order; junction bases with no gene match: 5. Germline V CDR1 and CDR2: GTSNPN, SVGIG (reference sequence). The CDR3 reads CAWTFSGRTYEQYF. The CDR3 nucleotides are TGTGCCTGGACATTTAGCGGGAGGACCTACGAGCAGTACTTC.